This record looks at one T cell receptor (beta chain) sequence and its context. The data were taken from a study of blood T cell repertoires in COVID-19. CDR3 length: 14 amino acids. CDR1 SGDLS and CDR2 YYNGEE come from the germline V gene. Trimming took 3 bases from V and 7 from J, leaving 16 bases between them. TCRdb's table, derived via immunoSEQ multiplex PCR, lists solely in-frame clones and lacks some. This table has about 210,000 clones, about 81% appearing once. Recruits, aged roughly 18 to 95 years, lived in 25 or so US areas. Cohort assignment relied on participant-reported clinical history. Cohort 3 recovery required two negative PCRs, clearance, or symptom resolution.

Material for sequencing was PBMCs or T cells enriched from blood (not recorded which). This TCR was sampled from a man aged 40-49 years who had recovered from COVID-19. The chain recombines TRBV9 with TRBJ1-2, with no clear D. The CDR3 protein is CASSEGPLGGGYTF. Here the CDR3 DNA reads TGTGCCAGCAGCGAAGGTCCCCTCGGAGGTGGCTACACCTTC.